One sample yielded the 17 T cell receptor beta chains listed below, sequenced in a study of beta chain features in type 1 diabetes. Since all of the isolated RNA was reverse transcribed, expressed TCRB transcripts were what got sequenced. The method was immunoSEQ multiplex PCR; TCRdb's version includes in-frame clones alone and lacks a portion of them. The sample lists 680,000 or so clones, 15% to 19% seen once, with about 0.093% in the top ten. Sequencing was done on a sample of naive CD4+ T cells from blood. The receptors come from a man aged 18-30 years in good health.

This clone was recorded a few times. V is TRBV5-4 and J is TRBJ1-2, with 7 bases matching TRBD1. CDR3 length equals 13 residues. Unmatched junction bases numbered 1, after V lost 4 bases and J lost 1 base. The germline V gene encodes CDR1 SGHNT and CDR2 YYREEE (reference sequence). This CDR3 reads CASSRDSNYGYTF. The CDR3 region has the DNA TGTGCCAGCAGCCGGGACAGTAACTATGGCTACACCTTC.

This clone appeared a few times. The chain couples TRBV9 to TRBJ2-2; no clear D gene. Germline CDR1 SGDLS, CDR2 YYNGEE. Trimming removed 6 bases at V and 4 bases at J, with 16 bases between. CDR3 length: 15 residues. Here the CDR3 reads CASNRLGIGTGELFF. The CDR3 DNA sequence: TGTGCCAGCAACCGCTTAGGGATAGGCACCGGGGAGCTGTTTTTT.

This clone was seen more than once but under ten times. The gene calls are TRBV20-1 and TRBJ2-1; D is uncertain. The V and J ends lost 5 bases and 8 bases respectively, with 7 bases between them. The CDR3 is made up of 10 amino acids. The germline gives CDR1 DFQATT, CDR2 SNEGSKA (reference sequence). The CDR3 sequence: CSAPVYEQFF. The CDR3 DNA reads TGCAGTGCTCCCGTCTATGAGCAGTTCTTC.

The chain has TRBV29-1 and TRBJ2-5, with TRBD1 matching 7 bases. The CDR3 sequence is 14 residues long. Germline V gene lookup returns CDR1 SQVTM and CDR2 ANQGSEA. V trimming: 6 bases; J trimming: 2 bases; junction bases outside the gene matches: 9. Written as DNA, the CDR3 is TGCAGCGTCGCTCCGGGACAGCTTCAAGAGACCCAGTACTTC. Translated, it gives CSVAPGQLQETQYF.

The chain couples TRBV19 to TRBJ2-7; perhaps TRBD1 as D (6 bases). Germline CDR1 and CDR2: LNHDA and SQIVND (reference sequence). Trimming removed 6 bases from V and 1 base from J, with 13 bases in between. The CDR3 has 14 amino acids. The CDR3 reads CASRPLGQSYEQYF. CDR3 DNA sequence: TGTGCCAGTAGGCCCCTAGGACAGTCCTACGAGCAGTACTTC. Variable domain in full (rest from reference TRBV19 and TRBJ2-7): DGGITQSPKYLFRKEGQNVTLSCEQNLNHDAMYWYRQDPGQGLRLIYYSQIVNDFQKGDIAEGYSVSREKKESFPLTVTSAQKNPTAFYLCASRPLGQSYEQYFGPGTRLTVT.

The V call is TRBV5-1, the J call TRBJ1-1; D is undetermined. The CDR3 has 14 residues. Trimming pared 5 bases from V and 4 bases from J, leaving 15 bases between. CDR1 SGHRS and CDR2 YFSETQ come from the germline V gene. The CDR3 DNA reads as TGCGCCAGCAGGGCAACAACCAGCGTCACTGAAGCTTTCTTT. Translating gives CASRATTSVTEAFF.

A few counts support this clone. This rearrangement joins TRBV19 to TRBJ2-4; D gene uncertain. V was pared by 6 bases and J by 2 bases, with 14 bases between. CDR3 length: 15 amino acids. Germline CDR1 LNHDA, CDR2 SQIVND (reference sequence). The CDR3 loop reads CASSLGEASKNIQYF. The CDR3 nucleotides read TGTGCCAGTAGCCTAGGAGAGGCTTCCAAAAACATTCAGTACTTC.

The rearrangement joins TRBV6-1 to TRBJ2-5; D tentatively reads TRBD1 or TRBD2 (5 bases each). CDR1 and CDR2 from the germline V gene are MNHNS and SASEGT. The CDR3 loop spans 12 amino acids. Deletions cut 4 bases from V and 11 bases from J, with 14 bases between. The CDR3: CASSATRDRQYF. In DNA form, the CDR3 reads TGTGCCAGCAGTGCCACCCGGGACCGTCAGTACTTC.

This clone was detected only a few times. The V and J genes are TRBV6-6 and TRBJ1-4; a possible D gene is TRBD1 (5 bases). The V end was cut by 8 bases, the J end by 6 bases, with 10 bases between. The CDR3 consists of 12 residues. Germline V CDR1 and CDR2: MNHNY, SVGAGI (reference sequence). The CDR3 region is CASVRGDEKLFF. The CDR3, as DNA: TGTGCCAGCGTGCGGGGGGATGAAAAACTGTTTTTT.

The gene calls are TRBV11-1 and TRBJ2-2; perhaps TRBD2 as D (5 bases). Germline V CDR1 and CDR2: SGHAT, FQDESV (reference sequence). This CDR3 comprises 13 residues. V dropped 5 bases and J dropped 8 bases, with 12 bases sitting between them. Here the CDR3 DNA reads TGTGCCAGCAGCCCGACTACGCCGGGGGAGCTGTTTTTT. This sequence encodes CASSPTTPGELFF.

Only a few counts were recorded for this clone. The rearrangement joins TRBV7-2 to TRBJ2-2, with 7 bases matching TRBD2. The CDR3 consists of 15 residues. The germline V gene has CDR1 SGHTA and CDR2 FQGNSA. The junction had 7 bases not matched to a gene; V was cut back by 4 bases and J by 5 bases. The DNA for the CDR3 is TGTGCCAGCAGCTCCCGGACTAGTAATACCGGGGAGCTGTTTTTT. Translated, it gives CASSSRTSNTGELFF.

Worth noting for this clone: Its ends do not fully match the called genes, so a read error is possible. The V gene is TRBV6-5, the J gene TRBJ2-7; D is ambiguous. The CDR3 extends over 12 amino acids. Looked up from germline, CDR1 is MNHEY and CDR2 is SVGAGI. The CDR3, as DNA: TGTGCCATCAGTGAAGACGTGCCTTTATACTACTTC. Amino acids: CAISEDVPLYYF.

This clone appeared a few times. The V and J genes are TRBV30 and TRBJ1-2, with 7 positions matching TRBD1. Losses at the gene ends were 4 bases for V and 8 bases for J; bases not matched to a gene: 10. From germline, CDR1 is GTSNPN and CDR2 SVGIG (reference sequence). This CDR3 has 13 amino acids. This chain's CDR3 is CAWNDRVMSGYTF. The CDR3 nucleotides read TGTGCCTGGAACGACAGGGTAATGTCGGGCTACACCTTC.

Remarks on this clone: Other DNA variants within this sample encode the same CDR3. The chain couples TRBV7-2 to TRBJ2-3; D is uncertain. The CDR3 length is 13 residues. Looked up from germline, CDR1 is SGHTA and CDR2 is FQGNSA. V lost 1 base, J lost 6 bases, and 8 bases lay in between. CDR3 sequence (DNA): TGTGCCAGCAGCTTAGGGAGTCCGGATACGCAGTATTTT. This gives the protein CASSLGSPDTQYF.

This clone has more than one count but fewer than ten. CDR3 coding DNA: TGTGCCAGCAGCCCCTTGCAGGGGGCCAAAAACATTCAGTACTTC. Translated, it gives CASSPLQGAKNIQYF. The chain recombines TRBV28 with TRBJ2-4; perhaps TRBD1 as D (6 bases). CDR1 and CDR2 (germline): MDHEN, SYDVKM. The V end was cut by 6 bases, the J end by 1 base, with 13 bases between. CDR3 length equals 15 residues.

This clone showed up just a few times. J is TRBJ2-5 and V is TRBV29-1; 7 bases match TRBD1. The CDR3 is made up of 13 amino acids. Trimming took 5 bases from V and 4 from J; bases not matched to a gene: 7. CDR1 and CDR2 (germline): SQVTM, ANQGSEA. The CDR3 DNA reads TGCAGCGTTCCCACCCCAGGGGGAGAGACCCAGTACTTC. Translating gives CSVPTPGGETQYF.

The chain has TRBV7-2 and TRBJ1-1; weak D call: TRBD1 (5 bases). Germline loops: CDR1 SGHTA, CDR2 FQGNSA. This CDR3 contains 13 residues. The V gene lost 1 base and the J gene lost 7 bases, with 10 bases spanning the gap. The CDR3: CASSLVGPYEAFF. CDR3 DNA sequence: TGTGCCAGCAGCTTAGTGGGACCATATGAAGCTTTCTTT.